This T cell receptor beta chain was recovered during a study of cytomegalovirus exposure and HLA in healthy donors. These donors were members of the approximately 110-subject validation cohort, a group separate from the approximately 700-subject first cohort. Broader study findings: Cytomegalovirus association was assigned to under 200 TCR beta chains.

Profiling relied on immunoSEQ multiplex PCR, and the TCRdb table lists in-frame clones only, not all of them. The profile shows 220,000 or so clones, approximately 88% of them singletons. About this clone itself: Its cognate antigen is unknown.

Sequenced sample: PBMCs. The sequence came from a woman aged 25 to 39 in good health and CMV-seropositive.

The CDR3 is CASPPGEGDTEAFF. CDR3 DNA sequence: TGTGCCAGCCCGCCAGGGGAGGGGGACACTGAAGCTTTCTTT. The chain is built from TRBV27 and TRBJ1-1; possibly TRBD1 for D (6 bases). Trimming stripped 8 bases from V and 3 bases from J, with 16 bases between. Germline loops: CDR1 MNHEY, CDR2 SMNVEV (reference sequence). This CDR3 has 14 residues.